The clone carrying this T cell receptor (beta chain) was recorded at least ten times. Its specificity is unknown. This sample stems from a study of neurological immune-mediated disorders. A 10-nucleotide random UMI tagged transcripts in template-switch 5'RACE cDNA synthesis. MiXCR, run by TCRdb on the 5' RACE reads, gives a single entry per CDR3 protein. The sample includes tens of thousands of distinct CDR3 sequences, around 6% of them seen just once. Notes on the study in general: The study found no CDR3 amino acid sequences shared by expanded clones across subjects, suggesting private repertoires in all groups.

The CDR3 length is 14 residues. V was cut by 0 bases and J by 4 bases, with 10 bases left in between. Germline-derived CDR1 and CDR2 are SGHRS and YFSETQ. The time point: longitudinal time-point 2. Sequencing used PBMCs. The V gene is TRBV5-1, the J gene TRBJ1-2; maybe TRBD1 (6 bases). The clonotype originates from a woman aged 60 to 75 with multiple sclerosis. The CDR3 here is CASSLGGQSYGYTF. In DNA, the CDR3 is TGCGCCAGCAGCTTGGGCGGACAGTCCTATGGCTACACCTTC.